Shown below are 28 T cell receptor beta chains from a single sample sequenced in a study of human T cells and chemical hapten exposure. Indicated time point: patch test 1, 2 weeks after DPC sensitization. The sample's treatment: therapeutic diphenylcyclopropenone sensitization with weekly scalp DPC. One entry per CDR3 protein results from TCRdb running MiXCR on the RACE reads. Here the sample spans approximately 82,000 distinct CDR3 sequences, more than 9% being singletons. The starting material was whole blood, obtained in connection with sensitization to the hapten diphenylcyclopropenone (DPC). The origin of the receptors is a man aged 40-49 years with alopecia areata. Some clones in this sample may be carry-over from other donors' samples.

The rearrangement uses TRBV18 and TRBJ2-1; D is perhaps TRBD2 (5 bases). This CDR3 is 15 amino acids long. Germline V gene sequence: CDR1 KGHSH, CDR2 LQKENI. Trimming removed 2 bases at V and 6 bases at J, with 14 bases between. The CDR3 protein is CASSPSQRGLNEQFF. Written as DNA, the CDR3 is TGTGCCAGCTCACCATCACAGAGAGGGCTCAATGAGCAGTTCTTC.

The chain is built from TRBV29-1 and TRBJ1-1; D remains unclear. Germline V lookup: CDR1 SQVTM, CDR2 ANQGSEA. Trimming shortened V by 6 bases and J by 1 base, and 12 bases separated the two germline ends. The CDR3 length is 13 residues. CDR3 residues: CSVEYRRNTEAFF. CDR3 sequence (DNA): TGCAGCGTGGAGTATCGACGGAACACTGAAGCTTTCTTT.

The chain employs TRBV29-1 and TRBJ2-3, with 13 bases lining up with TRBD2. Germline V gives CDR1 SQVTM, CDR2 ANQGSEA. V trimming: 6 bases; J trimming: 2 bases; junction bases outside the gene matches: 5. The CDR3 sequence is 15 residues long. The CDR3 sequence is CSVGLAGASTDTQYF. CDR3 coding DNA: TGCAGCGTAGGACTAGCGGGAGCATCCACAGATACGCAGTATTTT.

This chain uses TRBV11-1 with TRBJ2-6; perhaps TRBD1 as D (6 bases). The V end was cut by 7 bases, the J end by 0 bases, with 22 bases between. Per the germline V gene, CDR1 is SGHAT and CDR2 is FQDESV (reference sequence). CDR3 length equals 19 residues. DNA for the CDR3: TGTGCCAGCATCCTAAATGGACAGTTCGGGTTCTCTGGGGCCAACGTCCTGACTTTC. This encodes CASILNGQFGFSGANVLTF.

This clonotype has just one count. The chain links TRBV29-1 to TRBJ2-6; 8 bases agree with TRBD1. The CDR3 has 17 amino acids. Germline V gene lookup returns CDR1 SQVTM and CDR2 ANQGSEA. V shed 4 bases and J 1 base; nucleotides not matched to a gene: 9. The CDR3, as DNA: TGCAGCGTTGCAGGGGGACAGGTAGTGTCTGGGGCCAACGTCCTGACTTTC. As protein: CSVAGGQVVSGANVLTF.

The chain recombines TRBV12-3 or TRBV12-4 with TRBJ1-2; D may be TRBD1 (6 bases). V dropped 6 bases and J dropped 4 bases, with 12 bases sitting between them. The CDR3 is 13 residues long. For the CDR3, the DNA is TGTGCCAGCAGCCCGGACAGCACCTATGGCTACACCTTC. Protein: CASSPDSTYGYTF.

This clonotype was observed many times. The gene calls are TRBV5-4 and TRBJ1-4, with D maybe TRBD1 (6 bases). There are 14 residues in the CDR3. CDR1 and CDR2 from the germline V gene are SGHNT and YYREEE (reference sequence). The V gene lost 4 bases and the J gene lost 5 bases, with 12 bases spanning the gap. This CDR3 reads CASSPQGENEKLFF. As DNA, the CDR3 is TGTGCCAGCAGCCCACAGGGAGAGAATGAAAAACTGTTTTTT.

This clonotype was observed a handful of times. The chain couples TRBV6-2 or TRBV6-3 to TRBJ2-1, with D possibly matching TRBD1 (6 bases). The V gene's germline CDR1 is MNHEY and CDR2 SVGEGT. The V end lost 2 bases, the J end lost 1 base, and 9 bases lay between the germline ends. This CDR3 contains 15 residues. Here the CDR3 DNA reads TGTGCCAGCAGTTACGACAGGTTGTCCTACAATGAGCAGTTCTTC. It encodes CASSYDRLSYNEQFF.

This clonotype was observed many times. The J gene is TRBJ1-3, the V gene TRBV28, with D possibly matching TRBD1 (6 bases). V shed 8 bases and J shed 2 bases, with 22 bases lying between them. This CDR3 contains 17 residues. The germline V gene encodes CDR1 MDHEN and CDR2 SYDVKM. CDR3: CASGGTGIRITGNTIYF. The CDR3 bases are TGTGCCAGCGGAGGTACAGGGATTAGGATTACTGGAAACACCATATATTTT.

In its sample, this clonotype was seen a few times. The chain employs TRBV6-2 or TRBV6-3 and TRBJ2-7; D is perhaps TRBD2 (6 bases). The CDR3 runs 15 residues. V lost 2 bases and J 7 bases, leaving 18 bases between the germline ends. Germline-derived CDR1 and CDR2 are MNHEY and SVGEGT. The DNA of the CDR3 is TGTGCCAGCAGTTACCGGGGCGCCAACGGGGGAGAGCAGTACTTC. This encodes CASSYRGANGGEQYF.

The chain is built from TRBV4-3 and TRBJ2-5; D might be TRBD2 (6 bases). This CDR3 region has 16 residues. V was trimmed by 0 bases and J by 2 bases, leaving 13 bases between them. Per the germline V gene, CDR1 is LGHNA and CDR2 is YSLEER. CDR3 protein: CASSQEGGVGQETQYF. In DNA form, the CDR3 reads TGCGCCAGCAGCCAAGAAGGAGGGGTAGGGCAAGAGACCCAGTACTTC.

The chain is built from TRBV7-3 and TRBJ2-6; D gene uncertain. CDR1 and CDR2 from the germline V gene are SGHTA and FQGTGA. Trimming took 2 bases from V and 1 from J, leaving 6 bases between them. The CDR3 consists of 15 residues. The CDR3 here is CASSLLASGANVLTF. DNA for the CDR3: TGTGCCAGCAGCTTATTGGCTTCTGGGGCCAACGTCCTGACTTTC.

There are a few counts of this clonotype. The V call is TRBV5-5, the J call TRBJ2-5, with D perhaps TRBD1 (5 bases). V lost 2 bases, J lost 4 bases, and 12 bases lay in between. The CDR3 contains 14 residues. Germline V gene data show CDR1 as SGHKS and CDR2 as YYEKEE (reference sequence). This CDR3 reads CASSLQDLGETQYF. The CDR3 DNA reads as TGTGCCAGCAGCTTACAGGATTTAGGAGAGACCCAGTACTTC.

The V gene is TRBV6-2 or TRBV6-3, the J gene TRBJ2-6; D not certain. The V and J ends lost 5 bases and 4 bases respectively, with 6 bases between them. The germline V gene has CDR1 MNHEY and CDR2 SVGEGT. The CDR3 loop spans 13 amino acids. CDR3 residues: CASSEWGANVLTF. CDR3 bases: TGTGCCAGCAGTGAATGGGGGGCCAACGTCCTGACTTTC.

This clonotype was detected ten times or more. This chain joins TRBV29-1 and TRBJ1-1; 7 nucleotides align to TRBD1. The CDR3 runs 12 residues. V lost 6 bases and J lost 6; bases outside the gene matches: 7. Germline assignment: CDR1 SQVTM and CDR2 ANQGSEA. CDR3 region: CSVVTGSAEAFF. CDR3 DNA sequence: TGCAGCGTCGTGACAGGGAGCGCTGAAGCTTTCTTT.

In this sample, this clonotype turned up many times. The chain uses TRBV28 and TRBJ1-5; 8 positions agree with TRBD1. The germline V gene has CDR1 MDHEN and CDR2 SYDVKM. The ends lost 3 bases at V and 3 bases at J; junction bases unmatched: 7. The CDR3 totals 16 residues. As DNA, the CDR3 is TGTGCCAGCAGTTTCCAACCGGGACAGGTCAATCAGCCCCAGCATTTT. Translated: CASSFQPGQVNQPQHF.

This clonotype was counted a few times. The chain carries TRBV5-1 and TRBJ2-4, with D uncertain. Trimming shortened V by 0 bases and J by 6 bases, and 7 bases separated the two germline ends. Germline V gene data show CDR1 as SGHRS and CDR2 as YFSETQ. The CDR3 has 13 residues. CDR3 amino acids: CASSLVAGNIQYF. The CDR3 DNA follows: TGCGCCAGCAGCTTGGTCGCCGGAAACATTCAGTACTTC.

This clonotype was seen only a few times. This chain's CDR3 is CASPVTGQGPLKLTYEQYV. As DNA, the CDR3 is TGTGCCAGCCCCGTAACGGGACAGGGGCCACTAAAATTAACCTACGAGCAGTACGTC. The rearrangement uses TRBV27 and TRBJ2-7; 10 bases map to TRBD1. Trimming took 8 bases from V and 2 from J; bases not matched to a gene: 21. Germline CDR1 MNHEY, CDR2 SMNVEV (reference sequence). The CDR3 is 19 residues long.

The chain carries TRBV7-2 and TRBJ1-5; 7 bases agree with TRBD1. CDR3 size: 13 residues. With 1 base clipped from V and 11 bases from J, the junction kept 5 bases outside the gene matches. Looked up from germline, CDR1 is SGHTA and CDR2 is FQGNSA. CDR3 in amino acids: CASSLGSQGAQHF. CDR3 nucleotide sequence: TGTGCCAGCAGCTTAGGATCCCAGGGGGCCCAGCATTTT.

This clonotype was picked up many times. The J gene is TRBJ1-1, the V gene TRBV6-6; D uncertain. Trimming shortened V by 5 bases and J by 2 bases, and 6 bases separated the two germline ends. CDR3 length equals 12 residues. Germline V gene sequence: CDR1 MNHNY, CDR2 SVGAGI (reference sequence). The CDR3 loop is CASSLTNTEAFF. As DNA, the CDR3 is TGTGCCAGCAGTCTCACTAACACTGAAGCTTTCTTT.

This chain links TRBV21-1 with TRBJ2-2. TRBV21-1 is designated a pseudogene. The CDR3 consists of 14 residues. CDR3 in amino acids: CASSKAAHAGELFF. In DNA, the CDR3 is TGTGCCAGCAGCAAAGCTGCACATGCCGGGGAGCTGTTTTTT.

This clonotype was detected ten times or more. This chain's CDR3 is CASRFNSGANVLTF. As DNA, the CDR3 is TGTGCCAGCAGGTTCAACTCTGGGGCCAACGTCCTGACTTTC. This chain connects TRBV7-2 to TRBJ2-6, with D uncertain. The CDR3 contains 14 residues. The V end was cut by 6 bases, the J end by 0 bases, with 6 bases between. In germline, CDR1 is SGHTA, CDR2 FQGNSA.

This clonotype was seen a few times. The V and J genes are TRBV20-1 and TRBJ2-3; 7 bases are a match to TRBD2. Germline assignment: CDR1 DFQATT and CDR2 SNEGSKA (reference sequence). This CDR3 contains 14 residues. The V and J ends lost 3 bases and 5 bases, in that order; junction bases with no gene match: 8. Here the CDR3 DNA reads TGCAGTGCTAGGTCTAGCGGTTCAGGAGATACGCAGTATTTT. This encodes CSARSSGSGDTQYF.

Many counts were recorded for this clonotype. The chain couples TRBV5-1 to TRBJ1-2; TRBD1 matches at 10 bases. Germline V gene data show CDR1 as SGHRS and CDR2 as YFSETQ. Trimming took 6 bases from V and 8 from J; bases not matched to a gene: 13. CDR3 length: 15 amino acids. Here the CDR3 reads CASTSSGQGGSGYTF. The CDR3 nucleotides read TGCGCCAGCACCTCCTCCGGACAGGGGGGTTCCGGCTACACCTTC. The complete variable domain, with remaining parts taken from reference TRBV5-1 and TRBJ1-2, reads KAGVTQTPRYLIKTRGQQVTLSCSPISGHRSVSWYQQTPGQGLQFLFEYFSETQRNKGNFPGRFSGRQFSNSRSEMNVSTLELGDSALYLCASTSSGQGGSGYTFGSGTRLTVV.

This clonotype was found a few times. The V call is TRBV7-2, the J call TRBJ1-3; 7 nucleotides match TRBD1. With 4 bases clipped from V and 1 base from J, the junction kept 4 bases outside the gene matches. The CDR3 covers 15 residues. Germline CDR1 SGHTA, CDR2 FQGNSA. The CDR3 region has the DNA TGTGCCAGCAGCTCAACGACAGGGTCTGGAAACACCATATATTTT. It specifies CASSSTTGSGNTIYF.

This clonotype was seen ten or more times. The chain couples TRBV3-1 to TRBJ1-5; possible D gene TRBD1, 5 bases. V gave up 6 bases and J gave up 4 bases, with 10 bases separating them. The CDR3 extends over 13 amino acids. Germline loops: CDR1 LGHDT, CDR2 YNNKEL (reference sequence). The CDR3 here is CASSRQLNQPQHF. The CDR3, as DNA: TGTGCCAGCAGTCGACAGTTAAATCAGCCCCAGCATTTT.

The J gene is TRBJ2-3, the V gene TRBV6-1; possibly TRBD1 for D (6 bases). The CDR3 length is 13 residues. The germline V and J ends were trimmed by 9 bases and 6 bases, with 16 bases remaining between them. CDR1 and CDR2 from the germline V gene are MNHNS and SASEGT. The CDR3 reads CASPGHLFDTQYF. The CDR3 coding sequence is TGTGCCAGTCCGGGACACCTCTTCGATACGCAGTATTTT.

This clonotype was detected only a few times. J is TRBJ2-4 and V is TRBV6-6; no definite D call. V lost 7 bases and J lost 0, with 13 bases in between. Looked up from germline, CDR1 is MNHNY and CDR2 is SVGAGI (reference sequence). The CDR3 is 15 amino acids. CDR3 sequence: CASIIQPLAKNIQYF. The CDR3 DNA follows: TGTGCCAGCATCATTCAGCCCCTAGCCAAAAACATTCAGTACTTC.